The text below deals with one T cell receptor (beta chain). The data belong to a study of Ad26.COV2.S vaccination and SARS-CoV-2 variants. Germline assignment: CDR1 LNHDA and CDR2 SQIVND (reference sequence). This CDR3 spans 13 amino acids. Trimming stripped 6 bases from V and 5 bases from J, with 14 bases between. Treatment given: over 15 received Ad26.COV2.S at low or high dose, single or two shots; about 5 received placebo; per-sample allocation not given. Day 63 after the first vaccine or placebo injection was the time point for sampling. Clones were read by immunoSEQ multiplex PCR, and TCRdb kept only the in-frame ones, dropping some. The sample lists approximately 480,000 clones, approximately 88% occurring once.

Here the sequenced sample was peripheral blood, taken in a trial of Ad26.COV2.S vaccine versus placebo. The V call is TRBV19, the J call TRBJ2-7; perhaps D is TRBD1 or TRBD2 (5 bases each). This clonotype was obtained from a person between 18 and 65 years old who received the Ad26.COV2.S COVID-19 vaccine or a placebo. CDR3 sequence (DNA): TGTGCCAGTAGCCTCTCAGGGACCCACGAGCAGTACTTC. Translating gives CASSLSGTHEQYF.